These T cell receptor beta chains were read from a single sample in a study of cytomegalovirus exposure and HLA in healthy donors. Using immunoSEQ multiplex PCR, the repertoire was profiled, and TCRdb retains in-frame clones only, with some absent. Its table lists about 40,000 clones. Sample: PBMCs. Receptors originate from a man aged 35-49 years in good health and CMV-seropositive. The CDR3 runs from the conserved cysteine through the conserved F or W. D genes are given only for firm matches.

J gene | V gene | D gene | CDR3 protein | CDR3 DNA
TRBJ2-7 | TRBV5-4 | . | CASSLGGPYEQYF | TGTGCCAGCAGCTTGGGCGGCCCCTACGAGCAGTACTTC
TRBJ2-5 | TRBV11-2 | TRBD2 | CASSLRTSERETQYF | TGTGCCAGCAGCTTAAGGACTAGCGAACGGGAGACCCAGTACTTC
TRBJ2-3 | TRBV10-3 | TRBD2 | CAIGLATDTQYF | TGTGCCATAGGACTAGCGACAGATACGCAGTATTTT
TRBJ1-1 | TRBV2 | TRBD1 | CASSGGQGWAEAFF | TGTGCCAGCAGTGGGGGACAGGGGTGGGCTGAAGCTTTCTTT
TRBJ2-1 | TRBV7-2 | TRBD1 | CASSLRTGPGNEQFF | TGTGCCAGCAGCTTAAGGACAGGCCCTGGCAATGAGCAGTTCTTC
TRBJ1-4 | TRBV11-2 | . | CASSLDWVGSNEKLFF | TGTGCCAGCAGCTTAGATTGGGTCGGGTCTAATGAAAAACTGTTTTTT
TRBJ1-1 | TRBV30 | . | CAWSVFWGGRANTEAFF | TGTGCCTGGAGTGTGTTTTGGGGCGGCAGAGCGAACACTGAAGCTTTCTTT
TRBJ1-1 | TRBV29-1 | . | CSAKGGGRAEAFF | TGCAGCGCCAAAGGGGGGGGCCGAGCTGAAGCTTTCTTT
TRBJ1-5 | TRBV7-8 | . | CASSTQGRSNQPQHF | TGTGCCAGCAGCACACAGGGTAGGAGCAATCAGCCCCAGCATTTT
TRBJ2-1 | TRBV4-2 | TRBD2 | CASSQDAPGSGSNEQFF | TGTGCCAGCAGCCAAGACGCCCCGGGCAGCGGGAGCAATGAGCAGTTCTTC
TRBJ1-2 | TRBV10-3 | TRBD1 | CAISDRGQGAYGYTF | TGTGCCATCAGTGACAGGGGACAGGGGGCCTATGGCTACACCTTC
TRBJ2-1 | TRBV5-5 | . | CASTLRGSGSQGLYNEQFF | TGTGCCAGCACCCTTAGGGGGTCGGGATCACAAGGGCTATACAATGAGCAGTTCTTC
TRBJ2-2 | TRBV4-1 | TRBD2 | CASSQDLTPGLDVGELFF | TGCGCCAGCAGCCAAGACTTGACGCCGGGACTAGACGTCGGGGAGCTGTTTTTT
TRBJ2-5 | TRBV7-2 | . | CASSLASGRGETQYF | TGTGCCAGCAGCTTAGCGTCCGGACGGGGGGAGACCCAGTACTTC
TRBJ2-5 | TRBV11-1 | . | CASSLAAYPGLETQYF | TGTGCCAGCAGCTTAGCTGCCTACCCAGGGCTCGAGACCCAGTACTTC
TRBJ2-7 | TRBV6-5 | . | CASSLSQKTDEQYF | TGTGCCAGCAGTCTGTCACAGAAAACGGACGAGCAGTACTTC
TRBJ2-1 | TRBV6-5 | . | CASSYGGNEQFF | TGTGCCAGCAGTTACGGAGGCAATGAGCAGTTCTTC
TRBJ1-5 | TRBV25-1 | . | CASSESGLNQPQHF | TGTGCCAGCAGTGAATCAGGGCTGAATCAGCCCCAGCATTTT